This T cell receptor beta chain was identified during a study of CD8 T cells in ankylosing spondylitis. Findings and caveats of the study: In ankylosing spondylitis blood, a motif of several highly homologous TCR beta variants appeared characteristic.

This clonotype was counted at least ten times. Its matching antigen is unknown. The CDR3 covers 14 residues. CDR1 and CDR2 from the germline V gene are MNHNS and SASEGT. Trimming left V 7 bases short and J 0 bases short, with 12 bases between. Quantitative molecular-barcoded 5'-RACE generated the TCR beta libraries. TCRdb re-derived calls from the 5' RACE reads in MiXCR, one entry per CDR3 protein. Counted here are around 210,000 distinct CDR3 sequences, around 8% occurring once; the ten biggest clones make up 4% to 5.5%. Sequencing was carried out using blood, either unsorted or a sorted T cell fraction (not recorded which). The rearrangement joins TRBV6-1 to TRBJ1-1; D is possibly TRBD1 (5 bases). The origin of this receptor is a female donor with ankylosing spondylitis or in good health (not recorded which). CDR3 sequence (DNA): TGTGCCAGCATCCCGGCGGGGGTGAACACTGAAGCTTTCTTT. Translating it yields CASIPAGVNTEAFF.